This T cell receptor (beta chain) is from a study of T cells expressing NK-cell markers. Across the whole study: CD3+CD56+NKG2C+, CD3+CD56+NKG2C- and CD3+CD56-NKG2C+ T cells, once sorted, supplied the TCR beta repertoires.

Findings of the study overall: Similarly, these clonotypes led the CD3+CD56-NKG2C+ fraction as well in several donors.

The germline CDR1 and CDR2 sequences are KGHSH and LQKENI. The CDR3 contains 14 residues. On this clonotype itself: The antigen is unknown.

From the 5' RACE reads, TCRdb lists one entry per CDR3 protein and no DNA. The listing contains hundreds of thousands of distinct CDR3 sequences. Sequenced input: blood T cells: a sorted CD56 or NKG2C T cell subset, CD4+ or CD8+ T cells, or bulk PBMC T cells (not recorded which). The sequence was collected from a man aged 18-70 years in good health. This chain connects TRBV18 to TRBJ1-2; with no DNA, the TCRdb D assignment of TRBD1 cannot be verified. The CDR3 here is CASSPQQGWDGYTF.